These T cell receptor beta chains were read from a single sample in a study of T cells in Graves' hyperthyroidism and ophthalmopathy. One entry per CDR3 protein results from TCRdb running MiXCR on the multiplex PCR reads. The data hold hundreds of thousands of distinct CDR3 sequences, with approximately 15% observed a single time. Sequences were obtained from blood. Receptors were obtained from a woman aged 18-29 years with Graves' hyperthyroidism. Each CDR3 is given with its conserved first and last residue.

TRBV28,TRBJ1-1,12,CASKGGHLKAFF
TRBV28,TRBJ2-1,19,CASSKQPLAGVLVPGEQFF
TRBV4-1,TRBJ2-3,16,CASRDAWASGRVTQYF
TRBV30,TRBJ2-3,14,CACQIAGIVDTQYF
TRBV7-2,TRBJ2-1,11,CASSSYYEQFF
TRBV7-8,TRBJ1-2,15,CASSLAITGGYGYTF
TRBV11-3,TRBJ2-3,14,CASSPRAGGSTQYF
TRBV28,TRBJ1-4,12,CASRDRDEKLFF
TRBV20-1,TRBJ2-1,15,CSARELAGAPGEQFF
TRBV7-9,TRBJ2-7,15,CASSLGWTDVQEQYF
TRBV2,TRBJ1-2,12,CASIGQGRGYTF
TRBV29-1,TRBJ2-7,14,CSVAGTGEAYEQYF